This is a list of T cell receptor beta chains from one sample in a study of blood T cells in healthy people across ages. TCRdb passed the 5' RACE reads through MiXCR, listing each CDR3 protein once. The sample includes about 760,000 distinct CDR3 sequences, 25% of them seen just once. This same sample was also taken into another study, of T cells of mothers and their children.

Source material: blood. Every receptor here comes from a boy under 18 in good health. Both conserved end residues are part of each CDR3. The D gene is left open where the match is weak. Expanded clones get a size class; other rows say once, few or many, or leave the size out.

V gene,J gene,D gene,clone size,CDR3 length,CDR3 DNA,CDR3 protein
TRBV24-1,TRBJ2-3,TRBD2,NA,13,TGTGCCACCGAAGCGGGGGAGACAGATACGCAGTATTTT,CATEAGETDTQYF
TRBV12-3/TRBV12-4,TRBJ2-3,NA,NA,10,TGTGCCAGCACCACAGATACGCAGTATTTT,CASTTDTQYF
TRBV12-3/TRBV12-4,TRBJ2-3,NA,few,13,TGTGCCAGCAAAGGGGATTGGTCAGATACGCAGTATTTT,CASKGDWSDTQYF
TRBV5-1,TRBJ2-1,TRBD2,NA,15,TGCGCCAGCAGCTTGGAGGCTAGCGGGGAGAATGAGCAGTTCTTC,CASSLEASGENEQFF
TRBV12-3/TRBV12-4,TRBJ2-7,NA,NA,17,TGTGCCAGCAACCGACGGGGCGGGGCAGGCGTCTCCTACGAGCAGTACTTC,CASNRRGGAGVSYEQYF
TRBV19,TRBJ1-5,NA,NA,13,TGTGCCAGCCGCTACAGGGTCGGGCAGCCCCAGCATTTT,CASRYRVGQPQHF
TRBV7-9,TRBJ1-4,NA,NA,19,TGTGCCAGCAGCTCCTCAGAGGACGAGGAACTTGCAACTAATGAAAAACTGTTTTTT,CASSSSEDEELATNEKLFF
TRBV28,TRBJ1-1,NA,NA,12,TGTGCCTCTCCGGGAGCGGCAGGTGAAGCTTTCTTT,CASPGAAGEAFF
TRBV7-2,TRBJ2-1,TRBD1,many,15,TGTGCCAGCAGCACTCCGGACAGGAGATACAATGAGCAGTTCTTC,CASSTPDRRYNEQFF
TRBV27,TRBJ2-7,NA,few,16,TGTGCCAGCAGACTTAATTATCAGGCCTACTCCTACGAGCAGTACTTC,CASRLNYQAYSYEQYF
TRBV20-1,TRBJ2-3,TRBD2,few,13,TGCAGTGCTACTAGCGGGGGGGCAGATACGCAGTATTTT,CSATSGGADTQYF
TRBV7-2,TRBJ2-7,TRBD2,NA,14,TGTGCCAGCAGCAGACTAGCGGGCCCCTACGAGCAGTACTTC,CASSRLAGPYEQYF
TRBV29-1,TRBJ2-7,NA,NA,12,TGCAGCGCCCAACAAGAGGATAACGAGCAGTACTTC,CSAQQEDNEQYF
TRBV29-1,TRBJ2-1,NA,NA,13,TGCAGCGGAAGACAGTTAACATACAATGAGCAGTTCTTC,CSGRQLTYNEQFF
TRBV3-1,TRBJ2-2,TRBD2,few,15,TGTGCCAGCAGCCAACCGGGACTAGCGATCGGGGAGCTGTTTTTT,CASSQPGLAIGELFF